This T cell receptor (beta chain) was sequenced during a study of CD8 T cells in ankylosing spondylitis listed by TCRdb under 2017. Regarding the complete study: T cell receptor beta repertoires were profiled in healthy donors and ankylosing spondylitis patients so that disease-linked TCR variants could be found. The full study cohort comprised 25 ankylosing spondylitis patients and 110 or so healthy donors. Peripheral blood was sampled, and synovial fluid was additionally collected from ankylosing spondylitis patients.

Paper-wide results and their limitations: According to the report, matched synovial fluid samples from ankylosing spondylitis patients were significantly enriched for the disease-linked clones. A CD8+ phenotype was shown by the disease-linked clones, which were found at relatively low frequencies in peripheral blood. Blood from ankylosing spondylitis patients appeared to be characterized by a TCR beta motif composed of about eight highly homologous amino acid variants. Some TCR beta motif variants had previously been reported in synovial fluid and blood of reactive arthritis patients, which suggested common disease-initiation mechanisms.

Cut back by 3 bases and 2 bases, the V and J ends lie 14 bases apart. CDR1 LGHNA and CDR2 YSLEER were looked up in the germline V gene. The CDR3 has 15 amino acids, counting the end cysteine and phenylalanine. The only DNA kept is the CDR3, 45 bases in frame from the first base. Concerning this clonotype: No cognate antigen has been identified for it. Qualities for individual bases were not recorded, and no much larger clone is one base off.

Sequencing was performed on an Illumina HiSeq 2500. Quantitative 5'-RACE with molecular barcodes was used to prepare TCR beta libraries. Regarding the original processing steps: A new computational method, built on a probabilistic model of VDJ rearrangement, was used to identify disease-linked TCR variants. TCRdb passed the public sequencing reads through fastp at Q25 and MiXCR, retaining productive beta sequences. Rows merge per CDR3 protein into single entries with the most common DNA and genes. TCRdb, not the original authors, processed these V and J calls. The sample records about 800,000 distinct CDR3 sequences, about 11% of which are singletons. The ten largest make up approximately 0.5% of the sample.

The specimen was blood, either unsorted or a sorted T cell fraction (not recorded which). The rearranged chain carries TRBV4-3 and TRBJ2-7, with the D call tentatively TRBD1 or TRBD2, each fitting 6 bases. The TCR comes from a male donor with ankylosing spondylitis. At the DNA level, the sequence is TGCGCCAGCAGCCAGGAACCGGGGGCCACCTACGAGCAGTACTTC. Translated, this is CASSQEPGATYEQYF.